Listed below are T cell receptor beta chains from one sample, sequenced in a study of T-cell memory formation after mild COVID-19. TCRdb analysed the 5' RACE reads with MiXCR anew, one entry per CDR3 protein. The profile shows approximately 290,000 distinct CDR3 sequences, around 15% of them singletons. The specimen was PBMCs or a T cell subset sorted from them (not recorded which). These receptors were collected from a young man who had mild COVID-19 (a few samples of this study predate the infection). Cell type and time point are not known. CDR3s leave out the opening cysteine and the closing phenylalanine or tryptophan. D genes are given only for firm matches. Clone size appears in some rows only: once, few, many, or a class for an expanded clone.

TRBD1 | - | TRBV30 | AWGTGGTQY
- | - | TRBV12-3/TRBV12-4 | ASSLELFNSPLH
TRBD1 | - | TRBV12-3/TRBV12-4 | ASRSGTALNTDTQY
TRBD1 | - | TRBV14 | ASSHWDRAGADTQY
- | - | TRBV20-1 | SALRKPLYEQY
TRBD2 | few | TRBV5-1 | ASSPGLVGDTQY
- | few | TRBV7-2 | ASSLVPGPYTQY
- | - | TRBV14 | ASSQDLRGYT
TRBD1 | few | TRBV7-9 | ASSVTGNSPLH
TRBD1 | few | TRBV29-1 | SVGTVVLTDTQY
- | few | TRBV7-8 | ASSLARQVGKQY
- | few | TRBV18 | ASSSLRDIQY
TRBD1 | - | TRBV12-3/TRBV12-4 | ASSFRDRGNTEAF
TRBD1 | few | TRBV10-1 | ASSVGQGLVEQY
- | - | TRBV5-1 | ASSLMLTEQETQY
- | - | TRBV7-6 | ASSFGDLYEQY
TRBD1 | - | TRBV9 | ASSVAGTGNGETQY
- | few | TRBV25-1 | ASSESGVETQY
- | few | TRBV12-3/TRBV12-4 | ASSLGPSLAF
TRBD1 | many | TRBV7-7 | ASSRRQGVPTGELF
- | - | TRBV5-1 | ASSFSSGVDTGELF
TRBD1 | - | TRBV25-1 | ASSEPGQGKGSPLH
TRBD1 | - | TRBV5-6 | ASSPAPGTARYEQY
- | many | TRBV7-2 | ASSSGYSQPQH
TRBD2 | - | TRBV20-1 | SAPIRGGTYEQY
- | - | TRBV4-2 | ASSQTTVFTGELF
TRBD1 | few | TRBV7-7 | ASSFQGADGELF
TRBD1 | few | TRBV6-5 | ASSYGGQGKFF
- | few | TRBV7-7 | ASSSAHGTGELF
TRBD1 | few | TRBV9 | ASNGQGVITDTQY
- | few | TRBV6-5 | ASGRGAGNTIY
- | many | TRBV5-1 | ASSGGIEAF
- | - | TRBV28 | ASSLYFVNTEAF
TRBD2 | many | TRBV12-3/TRBV12-4 | ASSLVLAGVETQY
- | - | TRBV6-6 | ASWGPWNTEAF
- | many | TRBV7-2 | ASSLRGNYGYT
TRBD2 | few | TRBV24-1 | ATSSGLAGYNEQF
- | - | TRBV7-2 | ASSVRGGNQPQH
- | - | TRBV10-1 | ASSESTTYEQY
- | few | TRBV7-9 | ASSWDGYEQY
TRBD1 | few | TRBV18 | ASSGTASPSVRY
- | few | TRBV4-2 | ASSHVGESEQY
- | few | TRBV24-1 | ATLDPGEGSDTQY